This T cell receptor (beta chain) stems from a study of regulatory T cells in long-lasting Graves disease. Arm-PCR of CDR3 regions and iRepertoire HTBI primers were the basis on which TCR beta libraries were built. MiXCR was run by TCRdb on the multiplex PCR reads, yielding one entry per CDR3 protein. The table lists roughly 350,000 distinct CDR3 sequences, approximately 15% of them singletons. CDR1 is LGHDT, CDR2 YNNKEL, per germline (reference sequence). Deletions cut 0 bases from V and 0 bases from J, with 15 bases between. The CDR3 has 19 residues. The table lists this clonotype with many counts. Specified time point: newly diagnosed GD, antithyroid drugs for less than 3 months. Extracted PBMC RNA gave rise to the TCR library. These data also featured in a second study, about T cells in Graves' hyperthyroidism and ophthalmopathy.

The chain combines TRBV3-1 with TRBJ2-6; maybe TRBD1 (5 bases). Sequencing was performed on peripheral blood mononuclear cells (PBMCs), taken at new diagnosis, from a patient treated with antithyroid drugs. The sequence came from a man aged 35-49 years with Graves disease. CDR3 sequence (DNA): TGTGCCAGCAGCCAAGAAGGGGTGGGGCGCAGCTCTGGGGCCAACGTCCTGACTTTC. It codes for CASSQEGVGRSSGANVLTF.